This is a list of T cell receptor beta chains from one sample in a study of tumor and adjacent non-tumor tissue in lung cancer. TCRdb called the multiplex PCR reads again in MiXCR, with one record for every CDR3 protein. The repertoire holds about 200,000 distinct CDR3 sequences, with 71% as singletons. Material: lung tumor tissue. Every receptor here comes from a man aged 60-69 years with non-small cell lung cancer. Each CDR3 is given with its conserved first and last residue. The D gene is left open where the match is weak. A row's size may be missing; if present it is once, few, many or a size class.

D	size	V	J	DNA	CDR3
NA	NA	TRBV5-1	TRBJ2-6	TGCGCCAGCAGCTTGGCCGGGAACTCTGGGGCCAACGTCCTGACTTTC	CASSLAGNSGANVLTF
NA	NA	TRBV11-2	TRBJ2-1	TGTGCCAGCAGTTCTGCGTTTTACAATGAGCGGTTCTTC	CASSSAFYNERFF
NA	NA	TRBV10-1	TRBJ1-4	TGCGCCAGCAGTGAGTCCAGGGTGAGCGAAAAACTGGTTTTT	CASSESRVSEKLVF
NA	NA	TRBV29-1	TRBJ2-7	TGCAGCGCTCAAGATAACGAGCAGTACTTC	CSAQDNEQYF
NA	NA	TRBV11-3	TRBJ2-5	TGTACCAGCAGCTTATTGGAGACCCAGTACTTC	CTSSLLETQYF
TRBD2	NA	TRBV5-6	TRBJ2-3	TGTGTCAGCAGCTTGTGCGGGGGGGCAGATACGCAGTATTTT	CVSSLCGGADTQYF
NA	NA	TRBV5-6	TRBJ1-5	TGTGCCAGCAGCTTGCGGGGGGTTGTTCAGCCCCAGCATTTT	CASSLRGVVQPQHF
NA	few	TRBV20-1	TRBJ1-1	TGCAGTGCTAGAGAGGGCGGGGGGGGTTGGACTGAAGCTTTCTTT	CSAREGGGGWTEAFF
NA	many	TRBV20-1	TRBJ1-6	TGCAGTGCCTACGACGGGACCGGTTCCCATAATTCACCCCTCCACTTT	CSAYDGTGSHNSPLHF
TRBD1	NA	TRBV12-3/TRBV12-4	TRBJ1-2	TGCGCCAGCAGTCCGGACAGGGGGGAGGATAACTATGGCTACACCTTC	CASSPDRGEDNYGYTF
NA	NA	TRBV6-5	TRBJ1-2	TGTGCCAGCAGTTATCGTGGTTTTTATGACTACACCTTC	CASSYRGFYDYTF
TRBD2	many	TRBV11-2	TRBJ2-1	TGTGCCAGCAGCTTAGAGCGGGGGGGCTCCAGTGAGCAGTTCTTC	CASSLERGGSSEQFF
TRBD1	NA	TRBV2	TRBJ1-2	TGTGCCAGCATCTTGGGACAGGGACCCCTCTATGGCTACACCTTC	CASILGQGPLYGYTF
NA	NA	TRBV29-1	TRBJ2-2	TGCAGCGTTCAGACTGCCGCCGGGAAACTGTTTTTT	CSVQTAAGKLFF
NA	NA	TRBV4-3	TRBJ2-7	TGCGCCAGCAGCCTTGCTGTGGCCTCCAGAGTCCGATCCTACGAGCAGTACTTC	CASSLAVASRVRSYEQYF
NA	NA	TRBV20-1	TRBJ1-4	TGCAGTGCTAGGACAGCAACTGATGAAAAACTGTTTTTT	CSARTATDEKLFF
NA	NA	TRBV13	TRBJ2-7	TGTGCCAGCAACTTATCTGGTAACGAACAGTACTTC	CASNLSGNEQYF
TRBD1	once	TRBV6-2/TRBV6-3	TRBJ2-7	TGTGCCAGCAGGACAGGGAACTCCTACGAGCACTACTTC	CASRTGNSYEHYF
TRBD2	NA	TRBV29-1	TRBJ2-1	TGCAGCGTTATAGGTCTAGCGGAACAGTTCTTC	CSVIGLAEQFF
NA	NA	TRBV20-1	TRBJ1-4	TGCAGTATCATATCTAACGAAAAACTGTTTTTT	CSIISNEKLFF
NA	NA	TRBV6-5	TRBJ2-5	TGTGTCAGCAGTTACCCAGGAGGGATACAAGAGACCCAGTACTTC	CVSSYPGGIQETQYF
NA	NA	TRBV2	TRBJ1-6	TGTGCCAGCATTGGGGAGGTCGATTCACCCCTCCACTTT	CASIGEVDSPLHF
NA	once	TRBV4-3	TRBJ2-5	TGCGCCAGCAGCCAAGATCGTATGGGAGGCGGGGAGACCCAATACTTC	CASSQDRMGGGETQYF
NA	NA	TRBV6-6	TRBJ2-3	TGTGCCAGCAGTTACGCGACAGCCGCTCTCACAGATACGCAGTATTTT	CASSYATAALTDTQYF
NA	once	TRBV11-2	TRBJ2-5	TGTGCCAGCAGCTCCACATTGGGCGGGCCAAAGGAGACCCACTACTTC	CASSSTLGGPKETHYF
NA	NA	TRBV11-3	TRBJ2-1	TGTGCCAGCAGTCCACCTAGCGCGATTGAGCAGTTCTTC	CASSPPSAIEQFF
NA	few	TRBV20-1	TRBJ2-3	TGCAGTGCTTCTAGAATTGCCGACACAGATACGCATTATTTT	CSASRIADTDTHYF
NA	once	TRBV20-1	TRBJ2-7	TGCAGTACTAGAGGCCAGCGGGTATCCTACGAGCAGTACTTC	CSTRGQRVSYEQYF
NA	medium-sized	TRBV5-5	TRBJ2-3	TGTGCCAGCAGCCACGCGGGGACAAGGGCAGATACGCAGTATTTT	CASSHAGTRADTQYF
NA	NA	TRBV12-3/TRBV12-4	TRBJ1-5	TGTGCCAGCAGTTTTTCCCATCAGCCCCCGCATTTT	CASSFSHQPPHF
TRBD2	NA	TRBV5-1	TRBJ2-2	TGCGCCAGCAGCCTACAGCGGGAGGACAGGAGCGGGGAGCTGTTTTTT	CASSLQREDRSGELFF
NA	NA	TRBV7-8	TRBJ1-5	TGTGCCATCAGTTTAGGTACCTATCAGCCCCAGCATTTT	CAISLGTYQPQHF
NA	NA	TRBV11-2	TRBJ2-6	TGTACCAGCAGTCCTATCTCTGGGGCCAATCTCCTGACGTTC	CTSSPISGANLLTF
TRBD1	many	TRBV12-3/TRBV12-4	TRBJ1-6	TGTGCCAGTACAGGGGTCTATAATTCACCCCTCCACTTT	CASTGVYNSPLHF
TRBD2	NA	TRBV5-1	TRBJ2-1	TGCGCCAGCAGCTTGGGACTAGCGAAGAATAAGCAGTTCTTC	CASSLGLAKNKQFF
NA	NA	TRBV4-2	TRBJ2-5	TGCGCCAGCAGCCAATACCAGTCGGGCTTGGGAACCCAGTACTTC	CASSQYQSGLGTQYF
TRBD2	few	TRBV20-1	TRBJ2-1	TGCAGTGCTAGTGTGCGGGGGGCCTACAATGAGCAGTTCTTC	CSASVRGAYNEQFF
TRBD1	NA	TRBV7-9	TRBJ2-3	TGTGCCAGCGGACAGGGGGCAGATACGCAGTATTTT	CASGQGADTQYF
NA	NA	TRBV20-1	TRBJ2-7	TGCAGTCCTAGAGACGCCAGCACCCCCGAGCGGTACTTC	CSPRDASTPERYF
NA	few	TRBV5-1	TRBJ2-3	TGCGCCAGCACTTCTGGGGGGTCATACACAGATACGCAGTATTTT	CASTSGGSYTDTQYF
TRBD1	NA	TRBV7-9	TRBJ1-2	TGTGCCAGCAGCTTTGGGACAGGGGAAGGCTACACCTTC	CASSFGTGEGYTF
NA	NA	TRBV6-5	TRBJ1-1	TGTGCCAGCAGAGTAGCCGGGAAGAGCGGCACTGAAGCTTTCTTT	CASRVAGKSGTEAFF
TRBD2	many	TRBV4-3	TRBJ2-3	TGCGCCAGCAGCCAAGCTTCTAGCGGGGGGCGCACAGATACGCAGTATTTT	CASSQASSGGRTDTQYF
NA	NA	TRBV29-1	TRBJ2-1	TGCAGCGTTCCCAGGGAGACAGAAGAGCAGTTCTTC	CSVPRETEEQFF
NA	NA	TRBV5-6	TRBJ1-4	TGTGCCAGCAGCTTGGTTACCCCTCTCAGCGGTGGTGAAAAACTGTTTTTT	CASSLVTPLSGGEKLFF
TRBD2	few	TRBV13	TRBJ2-3	TGTGCCAGCAGCTTAAGGAACCCGGGGGGGGCAGATACGCAGTATTTT	CASSLRNPGGADTQYF
TRBD1	once	TRBV12-3/TRBV12-4	TRBJ2-3	TGTGGCAGCAGCCCGGGACAGGGAACAGATACGCAGTATTTT	CGSSPGQGTDTQYF